This passage covers 11 T cell receptor beta chains from one sample sequenced in a study of CD8+CD57+ T cells in acquired aplastic anemia. Researchers used genomic DNA as the template to profile TCR beta VDJ and CDR3. TCRdb independently ran MiXCR on the reads; one entry per CDR3 protein. This sample has around 400,000 distinct CDR3 sequences, with under 80% found just once. The sequenced material came from sorted CD4+, CD8+, or CD8+CD57+ T cells (not recorded which) from PBMCs. These receptor sequences come from a human donor in good health, serving as a control.

The CDR3 loop reads CASSLYGGQGTEAFF. The DNA of the CDR3 is TGCGCCAGCAGCTTGTACGGGGGCCAGGGCACTGAAGCTTTCTTT. The chain carries TRBV5-1 and TRBJ1-1; D is perhaps TRBD1 (6 bases). Per the germline V gene, CDR1 is SGHRS and CDR2 is YFSETQ. The V and J ends lost 1 base and 4 bases respectively, with 14 bases between them. The CDR3 sequence is 15 residues long.

The gene calls are TRBV6-5 and TRBJ1-3; D is unresolved. V was cut by 2 bases and J by 3 bases, with 23 bases left in between. CDR3 size: 19 residues. Germline values: CDR1 MNHEY, CDR2 SVGAGI. CDR3: CASSYTGLGRQKYGNTIYF. CDR3 nucleotide sequence: TGTGCCAGCAGTTACACCGGTTTAGGGCGGCAGAAATATGGAAACACCATATATTTT.

The V and J genes are TRBV2 and TRBJ1-1; D is possibly TRBD1 (6 bases). The CDR3 totals 14 residues. Germline assignment: CDR1 SNHLY and CDR2 FYNNEI. Trimming removed 8 bases at V and 1 base at J, with 14 bases between. CDR3 protein: CASGAQGGNTEAFF. For the CDR3, the DNA is TGTGCCAGCGGCGCACAGGGAGGGAACACTGAAGCTTTCTTT.

Remarks on this clonotype: The DNA is omitted, as the CDR3 cannot be located on it reliably, and the CDR3 follows TCRdb's listing. The V gene is TRBV14, the J gene TRBJ2-7. Per the germline V gene, CDR1 is SGHDN and CDR2 is FVKESK. Inclusive of both ends, the CDR3 amounts to 13 amino acids. CDR3: CASSQEYETQYFV.

Many counts were recorded for this clonotype. The rearrangement uses TRBV7-8 and TRBJ1-2, with D tentatively TRBD1 (6 bases). Per the germline V gene, CDR1 is SGHVS and CDR2 is FQNEAQ. The CDR3 has 13 amino acids. V lost 0 bases to trimming and J lost 8 bases, with 10 bases between them. CDR3 region: CASSLAGGAGYTF. Here the CDR3 DNA reads TGTGCCAGCAGCTTAGCTGGGGGCGCGGGCTACACCTTC.

The CDR3 protein is CASSPPDQAGIMEEQFF. As DNA, the CDR3 is TGTGCCAGCAGCCCCCCGGACCAGGCAGGGATCATGGAAGAGCAGTTCTTC. The rearrangement uses TRBV7-2 and TRBJ2-1; perhaps TRBD1 as D (5 bases). The length of the CDR3 is 17 residues. Trimming removed 5 bases at V and 10 bases at J, with 27 bases between. The germline V gene has CDR1 SGHTA and CDR2 FQGNSA. Using reference TRBV7-2 and TRBJ2-1 for the parts outside the CDR3, the full variable domain is GAGVSQSPSNKVTEKGKDVELRCDPISGHTALYWYRQSLGQGLEFLIYFQGNSAPDKSGLPSDRFSAERTGGSVSTLTIQRTQQEDSAVYLCASSPPDQAGIMEEQFFGPGTRLTVL.

This clonotype was detected a few times. The V and J genes are TRBV12-3 or TRBV12-4 and TRBJ2-2; 9 nucleotides agree with TRBD1. This CDR3 spans 15 amino acids. V lost 8 bases, J lost 5 bases, and 9 bases stayed unmatched. The CDR3 nucleotides read TGTGCCAGCGTACCGGGACAGGGAAAAACCGGGGAGCTGTTTTTT. Protein sequence: CASVPGQGKTGELFF.

This clonotype was detected many times. This chain uses TRBV20-1 with TRBJ2-7, with D tentatively TRBD1 or TRBD2 (5 bases each). Germline V gene data show CDR1 as DFQATT and CDR2 as SNEGSKA (reference sequence). Trimming cost V 7 bases and J 0 bases, with 13 bases left between them. The CDR3 spans 13 residues. The CDR3 spells CSVIPGASYEQYF. DNA for the CDR3: TGCAGTGTTATACCCGGGGCCTCCTACGAGCAGTACTTC.

This clonotype was seen many times. CDR3 sequence reads: CASSYSRSVPDTQYF. CDR3 in DNA: TGTGCCAGCAGTTACTCGCGGAGTGTACCAGATACGCAGTATTTT. The V call is TRBV6-2 or TRBV6-3, the J call TRBJ2-3; D unclear. There are 15 residues in the CDR3. V lost 0 bases and J lost 4, with 11 bases in between. CDR1 and CDR2 (germline): MNHEY, SVGEGT.

In this sample, this clonotype turned up many times. The chain carries TRBV20-1 and TRBJ1-6; D is ambiguous. The CDR3 runs 15 residues. V was trimmed by 6 bases and J by 10 bases, leaving 22 bases between them. Germline V gene data show CDR1 as DFQATT and CDR2 as SNEGSKA (reference sequence). The CDR3 DNA reads as TGCAGTGCCAGTCCCCCCGCTGGCTCTGAGTCACCCCTCCACTTT. This codes for CSASPPAGSESPLHF.

This rearrangement joins TRBV2 to TRBJ1-1; D gene uncertain. The V gene lost 6 bases and the J gene lost 4 bases, with 15 bases spanning the gap. The length of the CDR3 is 14 residues. Per the germline V gene, CDR1 is SNHLY and CDR2 is FYNNEI. CDR3 coding DNA: TGTGCCAGCAGGGGGAGGGCCGTAGGCACTGAAGCTTTCTTT. The encoded protein is CASRGRAVGTEAFF.